A single T cell receptor beta chain is shown here with its context. Data came from immunoSEQ multiplex PCR; TCRdb stores just in-frame clones and leaves some out. The table lists under 5,000 clones, roughly 92% of them singletons. The ends lost 6 bases at V and 3 bases at J; junction bases unmatched: 6. Germline assignment: CDR1 ENHRY and CDR2 SYGVKD. The CDR3 is 14 amino acids. Blood collection times were about day -28 and days 30, 100, 180 posttransplant. These data originate in a study of T cell clonotyping in hematopoietic cell transplantation. This TCR derives from a male patient in his sixties who had an allogeneic stem cell transplant from a related donor, so the T cells may come from the graft donor. Some clones in this sample may be carry-over from other donors' samples. This material consisted of PBMCs, taken 180 days after allogeneic stem cell transplant. The rearrangement links TRBV10-3 to TRBJ1-1; 8 nucleotides align to TRBD1. The CDR3 loop reads CAIRIQGGDTEAFF. The CDR3 coding sequence is TGTGCCATCAGGATACAGGGGGGGGACACTGAAGCTTTCTTT.